This T cell receptor (beta chain) came from a study of blood T cell repertoires in COVID-19. Profiled with immunoSEQ multiplex PCR; TCRdb holds only in-frame clones, not every one. The sample includes some 130,000 clones, about 86% of them seen just once. V was pared by 9 bases and J by 1 base, with 13 bases between. This CDR3 has 13 amino acids. Germline V gene data show CDR1 as SNHLY and CDR2 as FYNNEI. The chain recombines TRBV2 with TRBJ2-7; a weak D match, TRBD2 (6 bases). The origin of this receptor is a man aged 40-49 years with acute COVID-19. Source material: PBMCs or T cells enriched from blood (not recorded which). The CDR3 region has the DNA TGTGCCAGTAACCGGGACTCTTCCTACGAGCAGTACTTC. As protein: CASNRDSSYEQYF. Complete variable domain (other parts from reference TRBV2 and TRBJ2-7): EPEVTQTPSHQVTQMGQEVILRCVPISNHLYFYWYRQILGQKVEFLVSFYNNEISEKSEIFDDQFSVERPDGSNFTLKIRSTKLEDSAMYFCASNRDSSYEQYFGPGTRLTVT.